The 22 T cell receptor beta chains below all came from one sample that was sequenced in a study of cytomegalovirus exposure and HLA in healthy donors. PCR was performed using 60 Vbeta and 13 Jbeta primers. This table comes from immunoSEQ multiplex PCR, and its TCRdb copy is limited to in-frame clones, with some not included. The sample carries just under 95,000 clones, roughly four fifths recorded once. What was sequenced was PBMCs. The receptors stem from a human donor in good health.

The chain links TRBV5-1 to TRBJ2-1; the match to TRBD2 covers 7 bases. Germline V lookup: CDR1 SGHRS, CDR2 YFSETQ. This CDR3 region has 14 residues. V shed 0 bases and J 5 bases; nucleotides not matched to a gene: 2. The CDR3 here is CASSLGAGDNEQFF. The CDR3 DNA sequence: TGCGCCAGCAGCTTGGGGGCGGGAGACAATGAGCAGTTCTTC. Looking up the rest from reference TRBV5-1 and TRBJ2-1 gives the full variable domain: KAGVTQTPRYLIKTRGQQVTLSCSPISGHRSVSWYQQTPGQGLQFLFEYFSETQRNKGNFPGRFSGRQFSNSRSEMNVSTLELGDSALYLCASSLGAGDNEQFFGPGTRLTVL.

This rearrangement joins TRBV4-2 to TRBJ2-3; 12 bases agree with TRBD2. The germline V gene encodes CDR1 LGHNA and CDR2 YNFKEQ. V dropped 2 bases and J dropped 3; count of bases not matched to a gene: 3. The CDR3 sequence is 16 residues long. The CDR3 sequence: CASSQYGTSGTDTQYF. Written as DNA, the CDR3 is TGTGCCAGCAGCCAATACGGGACTAGCGGGACAGATACGCAGTATTTT.

This sequence joins TRBV18 and TRBJ1-2; TRBD1 might be the D (6 bases). V lost 3 bases to trimming and J lost 4 bases, with 15 bases between them. Per the germline V gene, CDR1 is KGHSH and CDR2 is LQKENI. CDR3 size: 15 residues. The CDR3 region has the DNA TGTGCCAGCTCACCCGGACAGCCTGGGCCCTATGGCTACACCTTC. Protein product: CASSPGQPGPYGYTF.

The CDR3 DNA follows: TGTGCCAGTAGCCAGGGGTACGAGCAGTACTTC. This encodes CASSQGYEQYF. This chain uses TRBV19 with TRBJ2-7; D is possibly TRBD1 (6 bases). Germline loops: CDR1 LNHDA, CDR2 SQIVND (reference sequence). V lost 6 bases, J lost 4 bases, and 7 bases lay in between. This CDR3 contains 11 residues. The whole variable domain, remainder taken from reference TRBV19 and TRBJ2-7, is DGGITQSPKYLFRKEGQNVTLSCEQNLNHDAMYWYRQDPGQGLRLIYYSQIVNDFQKGDIAEGYSVSREKKESFPLTVTSAQKNPTAFYLCASSQGYEQYFGPGTRLTVT.

The rearrangement uses TRBV6-1 and TRBJ1-1, with a weak D call TRBD1 (6 bases). The germline gives CDR1 MNHNS, CDR2 SASEGT. Trimming stripped 3 bases from V and 1 base from J, with 6 bases between. This CDR3 contains 13 residues. CDR3 nucleotide sequence: TGTGCCAGCAGTGACAGGGGGAACACTGAAGCTTTCTTT. Translated, it gives CASSDRGNTEAFF.

V gene TRBV4-3 combines with J gene TRBJ2-3; 8 bases are a match to TRBD2. The trim removed 3 bases at V and 2 bases at J, leaving 13 bases unmatched. From germline, CDR1 is LGHNA and CDR2 YSLEER. The CDR3 runs to 18 residues. DNA for the CDR3: TGCGCCAGCAGCCAGGGGATGGGCAGCGGGAGTTTCACAGATACGCAGTATTTT. Amino acids: CASSQGMGSGSFTDTQYF.

This clone is medium-sized by share. The CDR3 coding sequence is TGCGCCAGCAGCTTGGACGCGGGGGGGTGGAATGAGCAGTTCTTC. This encodes CASSLDAGGWNEQFF. The chain carries TRBV5-1 and TRBJ2-1; 9 bases line up with TRBD2. The germline V gene has CDR1 SGHRS and CDR2 YFSETQ. J lost 7 bases, V lost 0 bases, and 5 bases had no gene match. The CDR3 is 15 residues long.

The V and J genes are TRBV28 and TRBJ2-7, with 8 nucleotides matching TRBD1. CDR1 and CDR2 from the germline V gene are MDHEN and SYDVKM. V trimming: 2 bases; J trimming: 7 bases; junction bases outside the gene matches: 7. This CDR3 comprises 14 residues. The CDR3 coding sequence is TGTGCCAGCAGTTTAGGGCAGGGGGCACGGGAGCAGTACTTC. Translation gives CASSLGQGAREQYF.

The genes are TRBV11-2 and TRBJ1-1; 7 positions match TRBD1. Germline V gives CDR1 SGHAT, CDR2 FQNNGV. The CDR3 covers 16 residues. V shed 6 bases, J shed 0 bases, and the junction held 10 bases outside the gene matches. The CDR3 loop reads CASRQGPGQMNTEAFF. The CDR3 DNA follows: TGTGCCAGCAGACAAGGGCCGGGACAGATGAACACTGAAGCTTTCTTT.

The chain uses TRBV5-4 and TRBJ2-1; D remains ambiguous. The germline V gene encodes CDR1 SGHNT and CDR2 YYREEE (reference sequence). V shed 2 bases and J shed 1 base, with 4 bases lying between them. The CDR3 loop spans 13 amino acids. CDR3 loop: CASSFGSYNEQFF. The CDR3 DNA is TGTGCCAGCAGCTTCGGTTCCTACAATGAGCAGTTCTTC.

This clone was recorded once. This chain joins TRBV2 and TRBJ2-3; 7 bases match TRBD1. V gave up 6 bases and J gave up 6 bases; unmatched junction bases: 15. This CDR3 has 16 amino acids. Germline lookup yields CDR1 SNHLY and CDR2 FYNNEI. The CDR3 DNA is TGTGCCAGCAGGGGAACACGGACAGGAAGGAGTGATACGCAGTATTTT. It codes for CASRGTRTGRSDTQYF.

This clone was seen only a few times. V and J are TRBV4-2 and TRBJ2-1, with TRBD2 identical over 9 bases. This CDR3 has 17 amino acids. With 0 bases clipped from V and 6 bases from J, the junction kept 9 bases outside the gene matches. Germline CDR1 LGHNA, CDR2 YNFKEQ. The CDR3 is CASSQEVGGGAPNEQFF. The CDR3 coding sequence is TGTGCCAGCAGCCAAGAGGTGGGCGGGGGGGCCCCCAATGAGCAGTTCTTC.

The V and J genes are TRBV27 and TRBJ1-3, with D possibly TRBD1 on 6 matching bases. Trimming shortened V by 7 bases and J by 0 bases, and 13 bases separated the two germline ends. Germline assignment: CDR1 MNHEY and CDR2 SMNVEV (reference sequence). The CDR3 covers 15 residues. The CDR3 DNA reads as TGTGCCAGCAAAGAGGGCAGGGGCTCTGGAAACACCATATATTTT. Residues: CASKEGRGSGNTIYF.

This clone was picked up a small number of times. The chain has TRBV6-5 and TRBJ2-7; weak D call: TRBD2 (5 bases). This CDR3 has 14 residues. Germline V gives CDR1 MNHEY, CDR2 SVGAGI. Between the trimmed V and J ends, which lost 7 bases and 3 bases, there was a span of 16 bases. The CDR3, as DNA: TGTGCCAGCACCGCGCGACTTACTAGCTACGAGCAGTACTTC. This translates into CASTARLTSYEQYF.

V usage is TRBV10-2 and J usage is TRBJ2-7, with 12 positions matching TRBD2. This CDR3 comprises 14 residues. Germline assignment: CDR1 WSHSY and CDR2 SAAADI. V lost 4 bases, J lost 4 bases, and 2 bases stayed unmatched. The CDR3 coding sequence is TGCGCCAGCAGTGTAACTAGCGGGAGGTACGAGCAGTACTTC. Translation gives CASSVTSGRYEQYF.

The chain is built from TRBV7-2 and TRBJ1-6, with D perhaps matching TRBD1 (5 bases). V lost 2 bases to trimming and J lost 6 bases, with 17 bases between them. The CDR3 totals 17 residues. Germline lookup yields CDR1 SGHTA and CDR2 FQGNSA. CDR3 sequence (DNA): TGTGCCAGCAGCTTATGGGGGGGGACTGCCCTTAATTCACCCCTCCACTTT. It translates to CASSLWGGTALNSPLHF.

The J gene is TRBJ2-3, the V gene TRBV7-2, with a tentative D call TRBD2 (7 bases). CDR1 is SGHTA, CDR2 FQGNSA, per germline. V was clipped by 1 base and J by 1 base, with 15 bases between them. CDR3 length: 17 residues. Here the CDR3 reads CASSLVGGGSGTDTQYF. The CDR3 bases are TGTGCCAGCAGCTTAGTAGGGGGGGGATCCGGCACAGATACGCAGTATTTT. Complete variable domain (other parts from reference TRBV7-2 and TRBJ2-3): GAGVSQSPSNKVTEKGKDVELRCDPISGHTALYWYRQSLGQGLEFLIYFQGNSAPDKSGLPSDRFSAERTGGSVSTLTIQRTQQEDSAVYLCASSLVGGGSGTDTQYFGPGTRLTVL.

The chain is built from TRBV11-2 and TRBJ2-2; the match to TRBD2 covers 8 bases. The V segment lost 5 bases and the J segment 1 base; nucleotides outside the gene matches: 3. Germline V gene sequence: CDR1 SGHAT, CDR2 FQNNGV. This CDR3 spans 15 amino acids. CDR3 sequence (DNA): TGTGCCAGCAGCCCCGGGACTAGGAACACCGGGGAGCTGTTTTTT. Translated, it gives CASSPGTRNTGELFF.

A single count supports this clone. The rearrangement links TRBV19 to TRBJ2-7; tentatively, D is TRBD2 (5 bases). The V and J ends lost 5 bases and 4 bases respectively, with 15 bases between them. The CDR3 is 14 amino acids. Germline V gene lookup returns CDR1 LNHDA and CDR2 SQIVND (reference sequence). The chain's CDR3 is CASSPEGLGYEQYF. The DNA for the CDR3 is TGTGCCAGTAGTCCTGAGGGCCTAGGGTACGAGCAGTACTTC.

V usage is TRBV6-1 and J usage is TRBJ1-5, with D hard to call. V was pared by 10 bases and J by 0 bases, with 7 bases between. The length of the CDR3 is 12 residues. Per germline, CDR1 MNHNS and CDR2 SASEGT. In nucleotides, the CDR3 is TGTGCCACCGGAGATAGCAATCAGCCCCAGCATTTT. Translating gives CATGDSNQPQHF.

The V and J genes are TRBV5-6 and TRBJ2-2; 9 positions match TRBD1. V gave up 3 bases and J gave up 6 bases; unmatched junction bases: 6. CDR1 and CDR2 (germline): SGHDT, YYEEEE. CDR3 length: 15 amino acids. The DNA for the CDR3 is TGTGCCAGCAGCTACGGACAGGGGAAACCCGGGGAGCTGTTTTTT. It specifies CASSYGQGKPGELFF.

The rearrangement links TRBV28 to TRBJ2-6; 8 bases are shared with TRBD1. Germline V gene sequence: CDR1 MDHEN, CDR2 SYDVKM. The V segment lost 3 bases and the J segment 2 bases; nucleotides outside the gene matches: 3. This CDR3 has 16 amino acids. CDR3 coding DNA: TGTGCCAGCAGTTTTATCAGGGGGCCTGGGGCCAACGTCCTGACTTTC. Translated: CASSFIRGPGANVLTF.